The clone carrying this T cell receptor beta chain came up a few times. Its matching antigen is unknown. This sample was included in a study of T-cell memory formation after mild COVID-19. Study details: Clusters of TCRs were largely donor specific.

Deletions cut 0 bases from V and 4 bases from J, with 15 bases between. This CDR3 region has 17 residues. The germline CDR1 and CDR2 sequences are LGHNA and YSLEER. MiXCR was run by TCRdb on the 5' RACE reads, yielding one entry per CDR3 protein. This table holds about 470,000 distinct CDR3 sequences, about 23% found once. Regarding the study as a whole: Pre-infection memory contained some responding clones, which suggested that cross-reactive memory had joined. Contracting CD4+ clones sat mainly in CM and EM; CD8+ in EMRA. Clones contracting day 15 to 85 were balanced CD4/CD8; later expanders leaned CD4+.

The rearrangement links TRBV4-3 to TRBJ2-2, with D hard to call. This TCR came from an adult woman who had mild COVID-19 (a few samples of this study predate the infection). Cell type and time point are not known. Input material: PBMCs or a T cell subset sorted from them (not recorded which). DNA of the CDR3: TGCGCCAGCAGCCAAGACCCCTGGACCATTGGCACCGGGGAGCTGTTTTTT. Amino acids: CASSQDPWTIGTGELFF.